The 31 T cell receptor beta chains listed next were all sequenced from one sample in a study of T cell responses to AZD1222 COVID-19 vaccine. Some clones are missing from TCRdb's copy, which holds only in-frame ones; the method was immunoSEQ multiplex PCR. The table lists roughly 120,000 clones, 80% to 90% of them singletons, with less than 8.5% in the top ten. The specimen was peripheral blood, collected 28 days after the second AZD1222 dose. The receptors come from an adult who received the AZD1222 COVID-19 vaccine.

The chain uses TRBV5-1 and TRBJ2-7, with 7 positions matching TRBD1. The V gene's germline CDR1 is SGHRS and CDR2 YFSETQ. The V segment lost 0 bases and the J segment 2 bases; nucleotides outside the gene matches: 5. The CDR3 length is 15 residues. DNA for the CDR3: TGCGCCAGCAGCTTGGCGACAGGGTCAGCCTACGAGCAGTACTTC. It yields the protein CASSLATGSAYEQYF.

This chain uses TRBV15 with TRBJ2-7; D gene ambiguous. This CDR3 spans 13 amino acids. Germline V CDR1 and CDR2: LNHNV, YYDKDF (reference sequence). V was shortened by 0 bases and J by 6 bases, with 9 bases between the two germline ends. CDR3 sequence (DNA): TGTGCCACCAGCAGAGATCCGGGTCGCGAGCAGTACTTC. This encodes CATSRDPGREQYF.

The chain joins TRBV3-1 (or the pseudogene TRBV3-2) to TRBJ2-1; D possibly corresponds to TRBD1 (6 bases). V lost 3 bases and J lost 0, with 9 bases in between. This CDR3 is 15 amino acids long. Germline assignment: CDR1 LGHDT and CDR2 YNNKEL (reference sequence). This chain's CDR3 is CASSQGHSSYNEQFF. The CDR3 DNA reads TGTGCCAGCAGCCAGGGACATAGCTCCTACAATGAGCAGTTCTTC.

The CDR3 region is CASSVGATTYEQYF. The CDR3 nucleotides read TGTGCCAGCAGTGTCGGGGCAACCACCTACGAGCAGTACTTC. The genes are TRBV2 and TRBJ2-7, with D possibly called TRBD1 or TRBD2 (5 bases each). The V end lost 4 bases, the J end lost 2 bases, and 12 bases lay between the germline ends. Per germline, CDR1 SNHLY and CDR2 FYNNEI. The CDR3 length is 14 residues.

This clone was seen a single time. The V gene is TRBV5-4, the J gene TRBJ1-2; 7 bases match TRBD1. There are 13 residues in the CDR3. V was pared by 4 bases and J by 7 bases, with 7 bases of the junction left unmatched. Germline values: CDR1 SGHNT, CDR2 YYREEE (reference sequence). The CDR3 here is CASSPDRASGYTF. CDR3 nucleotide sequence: TGTGCCAGCAGCCCAGACAGGGCGTCTGGCTACACCTTC.

The CDR3 here is CASSQGLLQETQYF. Written as DNA, the CDR3 is TGCGCCAGCAGCCAAGGACTTCTTCAAGAGACCCAGTACTTC. This chain connects TRBV5-1 to TRBJ2-5, with D perhaps matching TRBD2 (5 bases). The CDR3 sequence is 14 residues long. Germline CDR1 and CDR2: SGHRS and YFSETQ. Trimming removed 4 bases from V and 2 bases from J, with 12 bases in between.

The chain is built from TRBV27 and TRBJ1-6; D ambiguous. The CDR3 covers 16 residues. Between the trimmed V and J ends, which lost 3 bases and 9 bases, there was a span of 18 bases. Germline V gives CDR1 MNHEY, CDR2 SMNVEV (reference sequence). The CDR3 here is CASSFRPSLRGSPLHF. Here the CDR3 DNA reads TGTGCCAGCAGTTTCCGGCCTTCTCTACGGGGTTCACCCCTCCACTTT.

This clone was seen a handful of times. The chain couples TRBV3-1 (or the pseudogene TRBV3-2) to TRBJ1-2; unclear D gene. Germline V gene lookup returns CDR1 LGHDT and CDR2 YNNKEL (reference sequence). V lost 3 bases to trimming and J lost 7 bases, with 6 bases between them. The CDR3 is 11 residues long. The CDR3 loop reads CASSHSAGYTF. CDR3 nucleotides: TGTGCCAGCAGCCACTCGGCTGGCTACACCTTC.

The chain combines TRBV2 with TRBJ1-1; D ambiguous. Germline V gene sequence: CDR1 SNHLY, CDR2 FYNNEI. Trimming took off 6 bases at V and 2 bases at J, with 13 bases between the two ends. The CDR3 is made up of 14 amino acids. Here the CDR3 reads CASRAIVPNTEAFF. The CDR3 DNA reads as TGTGCCAGCAGGGCCATTGTCCCCAACACTGAAGCTTTCTTT.

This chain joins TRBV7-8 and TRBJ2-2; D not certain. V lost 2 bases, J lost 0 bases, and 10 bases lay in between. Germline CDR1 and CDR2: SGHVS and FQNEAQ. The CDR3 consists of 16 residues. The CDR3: CASSLSKYANTGELFF. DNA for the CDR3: TGTGCCAGCAGCTTATCTAAATACGCGAACACCGGGGAGCTGTTTTTT.

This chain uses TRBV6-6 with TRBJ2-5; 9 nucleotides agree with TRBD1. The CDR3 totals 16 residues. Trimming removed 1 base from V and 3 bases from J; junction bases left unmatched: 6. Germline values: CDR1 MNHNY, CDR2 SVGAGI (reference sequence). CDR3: CASSYLGQGSKETQYF. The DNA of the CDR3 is TGTGCCAGCAGTTACTTGGGACAGGGCTCCAAAGAGACCCAGTACTTC.

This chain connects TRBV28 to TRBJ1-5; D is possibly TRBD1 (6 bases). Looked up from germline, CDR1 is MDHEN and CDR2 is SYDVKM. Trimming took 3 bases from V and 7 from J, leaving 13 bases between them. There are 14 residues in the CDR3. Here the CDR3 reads CASSFARGGQPQHF. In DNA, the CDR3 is TGTGCCAGCAGTTTCGCCAGGGGAGGGCAGCCCCAGCATTTT.

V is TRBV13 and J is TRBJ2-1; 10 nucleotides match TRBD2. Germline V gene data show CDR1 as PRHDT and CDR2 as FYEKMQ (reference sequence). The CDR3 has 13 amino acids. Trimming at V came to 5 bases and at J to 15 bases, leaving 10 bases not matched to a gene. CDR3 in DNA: TGTGCCAGCAGCCCGGATAGCGGGGGGCCACCGTTCTTC. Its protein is CASSPDSGGPPFF.

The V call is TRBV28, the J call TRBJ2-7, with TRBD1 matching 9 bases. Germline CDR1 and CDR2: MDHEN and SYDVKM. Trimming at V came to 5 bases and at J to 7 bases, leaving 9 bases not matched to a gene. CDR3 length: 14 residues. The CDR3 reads CASSITGGALEQYF. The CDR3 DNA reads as TGTGCCAGCAGTATAACAGGGGGCGCGTTAGAGCAGTACTTC.

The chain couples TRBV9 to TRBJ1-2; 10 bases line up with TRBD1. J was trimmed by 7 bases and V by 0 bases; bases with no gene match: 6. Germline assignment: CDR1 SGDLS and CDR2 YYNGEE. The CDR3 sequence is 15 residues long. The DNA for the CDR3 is TGTGCCAGCAGCGTAGGGCTGGGACAGGGGACTGGCTACACCTTC. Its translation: CASSVGLGQGTGYTF.

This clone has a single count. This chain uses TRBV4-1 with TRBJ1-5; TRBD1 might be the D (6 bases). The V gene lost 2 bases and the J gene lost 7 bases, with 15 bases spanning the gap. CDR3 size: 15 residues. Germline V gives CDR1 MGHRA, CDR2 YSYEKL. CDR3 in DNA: TGCGCCAGCAGCCAACCGACAGGAGGGAAACAGCCCCAGCATTTT. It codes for CASSQPTGGKQPQHF.

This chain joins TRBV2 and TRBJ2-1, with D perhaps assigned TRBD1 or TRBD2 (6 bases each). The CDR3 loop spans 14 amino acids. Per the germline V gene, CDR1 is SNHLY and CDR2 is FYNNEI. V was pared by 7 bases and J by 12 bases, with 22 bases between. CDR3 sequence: CASTPSGGRVVQFF. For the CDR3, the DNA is TGTGCCAGCACTCCTAGTGGGGGGCGGGTGGTGCAGTTCTTC.

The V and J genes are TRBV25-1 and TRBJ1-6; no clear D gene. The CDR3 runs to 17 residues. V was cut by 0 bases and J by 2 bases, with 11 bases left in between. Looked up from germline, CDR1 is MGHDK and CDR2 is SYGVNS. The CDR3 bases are TGTGCCAGCAGTGAATATTCCCCCGGGGCCTATAATTCACCCCTCCACTTT. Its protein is CASSEYSPGAYNSPLHF. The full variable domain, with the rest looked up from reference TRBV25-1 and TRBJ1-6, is EADIYQTPRYLVIGTGKKITLECSQTMGHDKMYWYQQDPGMELHLIHYSYGVNSTEKGDLSSESTVSRIRTEHFPLTLESARPSHTSQYLCASSEYSPGAYNSPLHFGNGTRLTVT.

The CDR3 spells CASSPSPGDTEAFF. CDR3 coding DNA: TGTGCCAGCAGCCCTTCCCCCGGGGACACTGAAGCTTTCTTT. J is TRBJ1-1 and V is TRBV5-6; D gene unclear. This CDR3 contains 14 residues. Germline assignment: CDR1 SGHDT and CDR2 YYEEEE. V lost 4 bases to trimming and J lost 3 bases, with 13 bases between them.

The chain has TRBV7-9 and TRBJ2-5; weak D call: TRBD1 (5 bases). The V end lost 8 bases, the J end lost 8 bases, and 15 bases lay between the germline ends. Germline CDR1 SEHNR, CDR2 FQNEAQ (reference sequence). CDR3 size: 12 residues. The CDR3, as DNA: TGTGCCAGCGCCTCTTGGGGCCCCACCCAGTACTTC. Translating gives CASASWGPTQYF.

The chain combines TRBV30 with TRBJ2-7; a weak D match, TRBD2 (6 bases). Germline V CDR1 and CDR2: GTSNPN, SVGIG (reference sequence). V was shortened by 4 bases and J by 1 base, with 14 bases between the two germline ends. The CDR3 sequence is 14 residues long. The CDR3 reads CAWTLRGGSYEQYF. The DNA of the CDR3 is TGTGCCTGGACCCTTCGGGGAGGATCCTACGAGCAGTACTTC. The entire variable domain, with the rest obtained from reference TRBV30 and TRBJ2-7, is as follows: SQTIHQWPATLVQPVGSPLSLECTVEGTSNPNLYWYRQAAGRGLQLLFYSVGIGQISSEVPQNLSASRPQDRQFILSSKKLLLSDSGFYLCAWTLRGGSYEQYFGPGTRLTVT.

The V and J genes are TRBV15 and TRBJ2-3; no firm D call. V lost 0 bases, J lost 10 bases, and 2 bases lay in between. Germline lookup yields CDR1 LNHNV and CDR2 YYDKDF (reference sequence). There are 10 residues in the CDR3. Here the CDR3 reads CATSREAQYF. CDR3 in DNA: TGTGCCACCAGCAGAGAGGCGCAGTATTTT.

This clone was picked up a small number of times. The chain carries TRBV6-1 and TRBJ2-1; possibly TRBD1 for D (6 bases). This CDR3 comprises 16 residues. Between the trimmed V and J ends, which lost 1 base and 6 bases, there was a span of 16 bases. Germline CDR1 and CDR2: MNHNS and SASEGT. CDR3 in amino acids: CASSEVETGLINEQFF. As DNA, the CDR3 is TGTGCCAGCAGTGAAGTAGAAACAGGGTTAATCAATGAGCAGTTCTTC.

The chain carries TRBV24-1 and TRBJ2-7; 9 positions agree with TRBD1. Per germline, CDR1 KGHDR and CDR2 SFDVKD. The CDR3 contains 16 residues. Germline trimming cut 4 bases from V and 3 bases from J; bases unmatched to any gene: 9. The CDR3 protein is CATSDYTGTGSYEQYF. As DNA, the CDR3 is TGTGCCACCAGTGACTATACCGGGACAGGGAGCTACGAGCAGTACTTC.

CDR3 loop: CASSLTGGYNEQFF. DNA of the CDR3: TGTGCCAGCAGCTTGACAGGGGGCTACAATGAGCAGTTCTTC. V is TRBV5-6 and J is TRBJ2-1, with 8 bases fitting TRBD1. V lost 1 base, J lost 3 bases, and 0 bases stayed unmatched. Looked up from germline, CDR1 is SGHDT and CDR2 is YYEEEE. This CDR3 contains 14 residues.

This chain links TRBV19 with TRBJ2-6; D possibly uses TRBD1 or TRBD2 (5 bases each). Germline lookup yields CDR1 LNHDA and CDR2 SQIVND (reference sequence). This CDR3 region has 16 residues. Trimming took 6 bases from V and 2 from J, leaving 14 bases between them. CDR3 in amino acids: CASRSGLGPGANVLTF. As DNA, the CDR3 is TGTGCCAGTAGATCGGGGCTGGGTCCTGGGGCCAACGTCCTGACTTTC. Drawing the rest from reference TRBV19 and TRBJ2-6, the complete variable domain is DGGITQSPKYLFRKEGQNVTLSCEQNLNHDAMYWYRQDPGQGLRLIYYSQIVNDFQKGDIAEGYSVSREKKESFPLTVTSAQKNPTAFYLCASRSGLGPGANVLTFGAGSRLTVL.

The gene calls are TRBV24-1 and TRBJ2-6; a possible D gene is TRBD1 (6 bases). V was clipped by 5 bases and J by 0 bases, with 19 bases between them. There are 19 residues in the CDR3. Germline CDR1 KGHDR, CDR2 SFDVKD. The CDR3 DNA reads TGTGCCACCAGTGCTGCAACAGGGTGGATCTACTCTGGGGCCAACGTCCTGACTTTC. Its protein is CATSAATGWIYSGANVLTF.

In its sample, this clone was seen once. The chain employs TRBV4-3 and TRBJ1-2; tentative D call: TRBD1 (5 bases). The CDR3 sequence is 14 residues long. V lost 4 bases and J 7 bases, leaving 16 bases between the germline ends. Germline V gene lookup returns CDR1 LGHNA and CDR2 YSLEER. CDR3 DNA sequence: TGCGCCAGCAGCCCGTTGGAAGGGGCGGTTGGCTACACCTTC. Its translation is CASSPLEGAVGYTF.

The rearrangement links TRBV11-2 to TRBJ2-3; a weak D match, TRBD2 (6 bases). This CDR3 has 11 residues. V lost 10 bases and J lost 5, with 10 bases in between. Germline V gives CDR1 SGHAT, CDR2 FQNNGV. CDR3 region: CATWRGDTQYF. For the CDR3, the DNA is TGTGCCACCTGGAGGGGAGATACGCAGTATTTT.

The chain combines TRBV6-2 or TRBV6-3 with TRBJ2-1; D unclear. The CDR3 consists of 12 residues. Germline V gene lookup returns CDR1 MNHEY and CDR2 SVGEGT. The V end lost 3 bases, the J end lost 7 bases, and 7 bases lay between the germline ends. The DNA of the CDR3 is TGTGCCAGCAGTTATACACTGAATGAGCAGTTCTTC. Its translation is CASSYTLNEQFF.

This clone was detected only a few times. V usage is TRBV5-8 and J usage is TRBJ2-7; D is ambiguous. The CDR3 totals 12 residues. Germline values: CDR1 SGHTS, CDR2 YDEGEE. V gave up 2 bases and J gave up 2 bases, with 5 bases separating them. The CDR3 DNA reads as TGTGCCAGCAGCTTCCAGACCTACGAGCAGTACTTC. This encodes CASSFQTYEQYF.